A single sample is the source of the 17 T cell receptor beta chains below, sequenced in a study of STAT5B mutations in CD4+ large granular lymphocyte leukemia. Generated by immunoSEQ multiplex PCR, the TCRdb table keeps only in-frame clones and is missing some. Seen here are under 40,000 clones, approximately 73% observed once, and the top ten hold roughly 1.9%. The sequencing input was CD4+ T cells from blood buffy coats. Every receptor here comes from a human donor in good health.

A word on this clone: The same CDR3 also results from other DNA sequences found in this sample. The chain couples TRBV7-2 to TRBJ2-5; either TRBD1 or TRBD2 may fit D (6 bases each). The V end was cut by 1 base, the J end by 2 bases, with 8 bases between. The CDR3 sequence is 14 residues long. CDR1 SGHTA and CDR2 FQGNSA come from the germline V gene. The chain's CDR3 is CASSLGGGQETQYF. In nucleotides, the CDR3 is TGTGCCAGCAGCTTAGGAGGGGGGCAAGAGACCCAGTACTTC.

The J gene is TRBJ2-2, the V gene TRBV11-2; the match to TRBD1 covers 10 bases. Looked up from germline, CDR1 is SGHAT and CDR2 is FQNNGV. The CDR3 covers 15 residues. V dropped 3 bases and J dropped 5; count of bases not matched to a gene: 3. The CDR3 DNA is TGTGCCAGCAGCTTCGGGACAGGGGAGACCGGGGAGCTGTTTTTT. Its translation is CASSFGTGETGELFF.

A few counts support this clone. J is TRBJ2-1 and V is TRBV14; 9 nucleotides match TRBD1. V was clipped by 2 bases and J by 6 bases; unmatched bases: 2. Germline V gives CDR1 SGHDN, CDR2 FVKESK. CDR3 length: 14 amino acids. The CDR3 spells CASSQLTGGNEQFF. The CDR3 nucleotides are TGTGCCAGCAGCCAACTGACAGGGGGCAATGAGCAGTTCTTC.

CDR3 in amino acids: CASSAPGQGAPGVGGYTF. The CDR3 DNA follows: TGCGCCAGCAGCGCCCCGGGACAGGGGGCCCCCGGTGTCGGGGGCTACACCTTC. The chain links TRBV5-1 to TRBJ1-2, with 12 nucleotides matching TRBD1. The CDR3 loop spans 18 amino acids. CDR1 is SGHRS and CDR2 is YFSETQ in the germline V gene. V trimming: 4 bases; J trimming: 8 bases; junction bases outside the gene matches: 18.

This chain connects TRBV5-4 to TRBJ2-1, with a weak D call TRBD2 (5 bases). The CDR3 covers 14 residues. V lost 0 bases and J 9 bases, leaving 13 bases between the germline ends. Per germline, CDR1 SGHNT and CDR2 YYREEE (reference sequence). In nucleotides, the CDR3 is TGTGCCAGCAGCTTGGAAGGTCCCCGGGGTGAGCAGTTCTTC. This gives the protein CASSLEGPRGEQFF.

This clone was picked up a small number of times. J is TRBJ1-5 and V is TRBV28, with a possible D match to TRBD1 (5 bases). The CDR3 is 13 residues long. Trimming shortened V by 6 bases and J by 5 bases, and 11 bases separated the two germline ends. Germline lookup yields CDR1 MDHEN and CDR2 SYDVKM. CDR3 in DNA: TGTGCCAGCAGCCCCTGGGGGGATCAGCCCCAGCATTTT. This translates into CASSPWGDQPQHF. Based on the CDR3 plus reference TRBV28 and TRBJ1-5, the full variable domain is DVKVTQSSRYLVKRTGEKVFLECVQDMDHENMFWYRQDPGLGLRLIYFSYDVKMKEKGDIPEGYSVSREKKERFSLILESASTNQTSMYLCASSPWGDQPQHFGDGTRLSIL.

This chain uses TRBV29-1 with TRBJ2-1; D is possibly TRBD2 (6 bases). The CDR3 length is 11 residues. Trimming took off 4 bases at V and 6 bases at J, with 7 bases between the two ends. Germline V gives CDR1 SQVTM, CDR2 ANQGSEA. CDR3 DNA: TGCAGCGTTGGGAGGGGCAATGAGCAGTTCTTC. Its protein product is CSVGRGNEQFF.

The chain is built from TRBV9 and TRBJ2-6; D uncertain. The germline CDR1 and CDR2 sequences are SGDLS and YYNGEE. Trimming took off 6 bases at V and 0 bases at J, with 4 bases between the two ends. The CDR3 runs to 13 residues. The CDR3 protein is CASTASGANVLTF. Written as DNA, the CDR3 is TGTGCCAGCACGGCCTCTGGGGCCAACGTCCTGACTTTC.

The chain carries TRBV7-3 and TRBJ2-3, with 8 bases that match TRBD2. Germline CDR1 and CDR2: SGHTA and FQGTGA. The V segment lost 5 bases and the J segment 5 bases; nucleotides outside the gene matches: 6. This CDR3 spans 14 amino acids. The CDR3 region has the DNA TGTGCCAGCAGCCCGGGAGGGAGGGAAGATACGCAGTATTTT. As protein: CASSPGGREDTQYF.

CDR3: CASSEERTQYF. DNA for the CDR3: TGTGCCAGCAGTGAAGAGAGGACCCAGTACTTC. The chain combines TRBV2 with TRBJ2-5; D gene uncertain. Trimming took 1 base from V and 7 from J, leaving 4 bases between them. This CDR3 has 11 residues. From germline, CDR1 is SNHLY and CDR2 FYNNEI.

The CDR3 protein is CASIAIGFSGNTIYF. The DNA of the CDR3 is TGTGCCAGCATCGCGATCGGGTTCTCTGGAAACACCATATATTTT. The J gene is TRBJ1-3, the V gene TRBV2; D remains unclear. The CDR3 consists of 15 residues. Deletions cut 7 bases from V and 0 bases from J, with 13 bases between. The germline gives CDR1 SNHLY, CDR2 FYNNEI.

There are a few counts of this clone. The chain employs TRBV29-1 and TRBJ1-1, with D unresolved. Trimming left V 7 bases short and J 3 bases short, with 18 bases between. The CDR3 sequence is 14 residues long. The V gene's germline CDR1 is SQVTM and CDR2 ANQGSEA. Written as DNA, the CDR3 is TGCAGCGGCACCTGGGGAGGGTTGGACACTGAAGCTTTCTTT. Encoded protein: CSGTWGGLDTEAFF.

The genes are TRBV6-5 and TRBJ1-1; D ambiguous. Germline loops: CDR1 MNHEY, CDR2 SVGAGI. This CDR3 has 14 amino acids. Trimming shortened V by 0 bases and J by 0 bases, and 5 bases separated the two germline ends. The CDR3 region is CASSYSRVNTEAFF. The CDR3 DNA reads as TGTGCCAGCAGTTACTCGAGGGTGAACACTGAAGCTTTCTTT.

CDR3 nucleotide sequence: TGCGCCAGCAGCTTGCGCCCCTCCGGGTTCCAAGAGACCCAGTACTTC. This gives the protein CASSLRPSGFQETQYF. The chain employs TRBV5-1 and TRBJ2-5; D gene ambiguous. Germline V CDR1 and CDR2: SGHRS, YFSETQ. The CDR3 loop spans 16 amino acids. V lost 1 base and J lost 1, with 14 bases in between.

The chain employs TRBV18 and TRBJ1-4; the match to TRBD1 covers 7 bases. J lost 8 bases, V lost 4 bases, and 10 bases had no gene match. Germline loops: CDR1 KGHSH, CDR2 LQKENI. There are 15 residues in the CDR3. The CDR3: CASSRVDRVGEKLFF. DNA for the CDR3: TGTGCCAGCTCACGCGTAGACAGGGTTGGAGAAAAACTGTTTTTT.

This rearrangement joins TRBV19 to TRBJ1-5; D might be TRBD1 (5 bases). This CDR3 is 15 amino acids long. Germline V gives CDR1 LNHDA, CDR2 SQIVND (reference sequence). V lost 5 bases to trimming and J lost 3 bases, with 14 bases between them. CDR3 amino acids: CASSSLTAPNQPQHF. CDR3 DNA: TGTGCCAGTAGTTCACTGACAGCTCCCAATCAGCCCCAGCATTTT.

This CDR3 is CASSYAGSYQNEQYF. The CDR3, as DNA: TGTGCCAGCAGTTACGCCGGATCATACCAAAACGAGCAGTACTTC. The J gene is TRBJ2-7, the V gene TRBV6-6; D not resolved. The CDR3 runs 15 residues. Germline loops: CDR1 MNHNY, CDR2 SVGAGI (reference sequence). Trimming removed 2 bases at V and 5 bases at J, with 16 bases between.